These 12 T cell receptor beta chains originate from one sample sequenced in a study of shared clonotypes between healthy human individuals (TCRdb year 2020). Library method: the immunoSEQ multiplex PCR assay. As stored in TCRdb, this immuneACCESS dataset retains in-frame rearrangements with V and J assigned. A fraction of the clones does not appear; measured against another copy, unresolved V genes explain less than half of the discrepancy, and the remainder lacks a known reason. A total of some 2,000,000 clones appear in this sample, roughly 94% of them only once. The ten largest clones take up about 1.1% of the sample. CD8 naive samples consisted of CD45RO-negative cells that were positively selected for CCR7, yielding a CD45RA+CCR7+ population without TemRA cells. Material: naive CD8+ T cells sorted from blood. The sample's cell subset or site label, decoded: CD45RA+CCR7+. These receptors came from a young man in good health.

The chain carries TRBV5-1 and TRBJ1-3; the match to TRBD1 covers 7 bases. This CDR3 contains 16 residues. Per germline, CDR1 SGHRS and CDR2 YFSETQ. Trimming took 0 bases from V and 4 from J; bases not matched to a gene: 7. The CDR3 reads CASSLELGTVGNTIYF. CDR3 bases: TGCGCCAGCAGCTTGGAATTGGGGACAGTCGGAAACACCATATATTTT.

The V call is TRBV11-2, the J call TRBJ2-2; a possible D gene is TRBD1 (5 bases). Trimming stripped 0 bases from V and 3 bases from J, with 14 bases between. The CDR3 covers 17 residues. Germline V lookup: CDR1 SGHAT, CDR2 FQNNGV. The CDR3 DNA is TGTGCCAGCAGCTTAGATTTTGGACAAGGGTACACCGGGGAGCTGTTTTTT. Protein sequence: CASSLDFGQGYTGELFF.

The chain combines TRBV27 with TRBJ2-7; D is unclear. The length of the CDR3 is 14 residues. The V gene's germline CDR1 is MNHEY and CDR2 SMNVEV (reference sequence). V lost 3 bases, J lost 3 bases, and 12 bases lay in between. As DNA, the CDR3 is TGTGCCAGCAGTTTTCAAGCTCAGGACTACGAGCAGTACTTC. Translation gives CASSFQAQDYEQYF.

This rearrangement joins TRBV4-2 to TRBJ1-5; D possibly corresponds to TRBD1 (5 bases). Germline V lookup: CDR1 LGHNA, CDR2 YNFKEQ. This CDR3 has 16 residues. Trimming took off 0 bases at V and 2 bases at J, with 11 bases between the two ends. The CDR3 sequence is CASSQDSGEGNQPQHF. In DNA form, the CDR3 reads TGTGCCAGCAGCCAAGATTCGGGGGAAGGCAATCAGCCCCAGCATTTT.

V and J are TRBV10-1 and TRBJ2-1; D gene ambiguous. Per germline, CDR1 WNHNN and CDR2 SYGVQD (reference sequence). The ends were cut back, 2 bases at V and 9 bases at J, with 14 bases in the middle. The CDR3 has 14 residues. Here the CDR3 reads CASSEKQAIREQFF. For the CDR3, the DNA is TGCGCCAGCAGTGAGAAGCAGGCCATCCGTGAGCAGTTCTTC.

In its sample, this clone was seen once. The chain links TRBV18 to TRBJ2-2; 10 nucleotides align to TRBD1. The CDR3 runs to 18 residues. With V trimmed by 5 bases and J by 6 bases, 15 bases remained unmatched. Germline V CDR1 and CDR2: KGHSH, LQKENI. The CDR3 spells CASSTSPPGTGEAGELFF. CDR3 DNA sequence: TGTGCCAGCTCAACCTCCCCCCCGGGGACAGGGGAAGCCGGGGAGCTGTTTTTT.

In regard to this clone: This specimen includes other DNA sequences encoding the same CDR3. The chain has TRBV6-5 and TRBJ2-7; D is uncertain. The CDR3 has 13 amino acids. Germline lookup yields CDR1 MNHEY and CDR2 SVGAGI. Trimming removed 3 bases at V and 2 bases at J, with 8 bases between. The CDR3 protein is CASSYASTYEQYF. The DNA for the CDR3 is TGTGCCAGCAGTTATGCCTCGACCTACGAGCAGTACTTC.

The chain employs TRBV7-9 and TRBJ1-2; the D gene is possibly TRBD1 (6 bases). Trimming stripped 4 bases from V and 4 bases from J, with 13 bases between. CDR1 SEHNR and CDR2 FQNEAQ come from the germline V gene (reference sequence). The CDR3 is made up of 14 amino acids. Written as DNA, the CDR3 is TGTGCCAGCAGCTCCCTGGACAGTTCCTATGGCTACACCTTC. Translation gives CASSSLDSSYGYTF.

V usage is TRBV7-2 and J usage is TRBJ2-7; unclear D gene. Germline V lookup: CDR1 SGHTA, CDR2 FQGNSA. V was clipped by 1 base and J by 3 bases, with 19 bases between them. This CDR3 region has 17 residues. The CDR3 DNA reads TGTGCCAGCAGCTTAGATTCTCGCGGCGTATCATACTACGAGCAGTACTTC. Translating it yields CASSLDSRGVSYYEQYF.

CDR3 nucleotides: TGTGCCAGCAGCTTAGTAACTAGCTCCTCCTACGAGCAGTACTTC. Translation: CASSLVTSSSYEQYF. The rearrangement links TRBV7-9 to TRBJ2-7; perhaps TRBD2 as D (6 bases). Trimming removed 1 base from V and 0 bases from J, with 10 bases in between. Germline V gives CDR1 SEHNR, CDR2 FQNEAQ (reference sequence). The CDR3 is 15 amino acids.

This rearrangement joins TRBV7-9 to TRBJ2-3, with TRBD2 matching 7 bases. Trimming cost V 8 bases and J 6 bases; bases outside gene matches: 2. The CDR3 runs 11 residues. Germline lookup yields CDR1 SEHNR and CDR2 FQNEAQ (reference sequence). The CDR3 sequence: CASGGGDTQYF. The CDR3 nucleotides are TGTGCCAGCGGGGGAGGGGATACGCAGTATTTT. The whole variable domain, filled in from reference TRBV7-9 and TRBJ2-3, reads DTGVSQNPRHKITKRGQNVTFRCDPISEHNRLYWYRQTLGQGPEFLTYFQNEAQLEKSRLLSDRFSAERPKGSFSTLEIQRTEQGDSAMYLCASGGGDTQYFGPGTRLTVL.

Points on this clone: This CDR3 is also generated by other DNA sequences in the sample. The CDR3 DNA reads as TGTGCCAGCAGTGAAGGGCAGGGGGCCACCTACGAGCAGTACTTC. It encodes CASSEGQGATYEQYF. The V gene is TRBV6-1, the J gene TRBJ2-7, with TRBD1 matching 8 bases. This CDR3 contains 15 residues. J gave up 2 bases and V 1 base, and 4 bases lay outside the gene matches. CDR1 is MNHNS, CDR2 SASEGT, per germline.